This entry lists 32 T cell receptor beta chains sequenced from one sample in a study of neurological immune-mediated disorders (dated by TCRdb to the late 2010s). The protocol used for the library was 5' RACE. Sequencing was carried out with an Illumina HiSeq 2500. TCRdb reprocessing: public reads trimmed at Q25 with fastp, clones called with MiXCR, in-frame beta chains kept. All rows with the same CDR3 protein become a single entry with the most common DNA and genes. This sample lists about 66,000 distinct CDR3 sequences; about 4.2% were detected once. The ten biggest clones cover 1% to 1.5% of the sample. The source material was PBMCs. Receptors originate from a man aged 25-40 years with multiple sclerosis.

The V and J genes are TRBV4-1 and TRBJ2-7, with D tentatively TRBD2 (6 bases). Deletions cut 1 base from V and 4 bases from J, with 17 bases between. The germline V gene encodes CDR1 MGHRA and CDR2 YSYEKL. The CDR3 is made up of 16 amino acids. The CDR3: CASSQVAGLGGYEQYF. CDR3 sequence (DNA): TGCGCCAGCAGCCAAGTTGCAGGGCTGGGAGGTTACGAGCAGTACTTC.

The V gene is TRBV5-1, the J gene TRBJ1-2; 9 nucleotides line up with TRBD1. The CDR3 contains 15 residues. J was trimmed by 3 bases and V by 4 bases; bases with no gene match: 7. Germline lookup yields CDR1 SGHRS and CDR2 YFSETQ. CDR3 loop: CASSPGQGTHYGYTF. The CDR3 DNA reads TGCGCCAGCAGCCCAGGACAGGGGACGCACTATGGCTACACCTTC.

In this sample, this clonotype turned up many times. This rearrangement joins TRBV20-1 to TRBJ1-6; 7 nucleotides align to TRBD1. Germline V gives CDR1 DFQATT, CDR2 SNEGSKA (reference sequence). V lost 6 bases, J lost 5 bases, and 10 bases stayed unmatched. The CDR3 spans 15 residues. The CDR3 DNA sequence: TGCAGTGCCCCCCCCCGGGACAGTCATAATTCACCCCTCCACTTT. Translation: CSAPPRDSHNSPLHF.

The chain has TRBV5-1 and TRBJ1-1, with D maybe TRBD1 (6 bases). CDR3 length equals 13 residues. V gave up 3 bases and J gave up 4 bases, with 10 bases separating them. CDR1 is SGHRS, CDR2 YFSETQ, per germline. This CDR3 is CASSWDTGTEAFF. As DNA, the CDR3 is TGCGCCAGCAGCTGGGACACCGGCACTGAAGCTTTCTTT.

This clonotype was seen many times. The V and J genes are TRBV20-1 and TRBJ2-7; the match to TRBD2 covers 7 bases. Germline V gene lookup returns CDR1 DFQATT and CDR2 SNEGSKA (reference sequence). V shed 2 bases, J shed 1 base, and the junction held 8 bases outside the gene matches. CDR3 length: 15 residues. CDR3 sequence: CSARMSGAKSYEQYF. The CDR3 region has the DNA TGCAGTGCTAGAATGAGCGGGGCGAAATCCTACGAGCAGTACTTC.

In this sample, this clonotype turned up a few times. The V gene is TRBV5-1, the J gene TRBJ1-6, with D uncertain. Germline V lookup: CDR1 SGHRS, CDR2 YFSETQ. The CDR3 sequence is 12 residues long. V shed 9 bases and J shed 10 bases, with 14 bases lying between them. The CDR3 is CATPCFCSPLHF. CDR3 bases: TGCGCCACGCCTTGTTTTTGCTCACCCCTCCACTTT.

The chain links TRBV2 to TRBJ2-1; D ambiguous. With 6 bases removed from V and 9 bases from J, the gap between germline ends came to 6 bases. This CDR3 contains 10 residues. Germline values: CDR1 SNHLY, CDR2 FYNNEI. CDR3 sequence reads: CASSRSEQFF. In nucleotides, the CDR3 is TGTGCCAGCAGCCGGAGTGAGCAGTTCTTC.

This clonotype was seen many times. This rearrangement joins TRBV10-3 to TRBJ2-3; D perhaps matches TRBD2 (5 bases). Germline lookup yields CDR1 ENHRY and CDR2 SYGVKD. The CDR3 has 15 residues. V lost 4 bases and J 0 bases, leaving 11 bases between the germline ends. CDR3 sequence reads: CAISVVRTSTDTQYF. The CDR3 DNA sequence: TGTGCCATCAGTGTAGTACGGACTAGCACAGATACGCAGTATTTT.

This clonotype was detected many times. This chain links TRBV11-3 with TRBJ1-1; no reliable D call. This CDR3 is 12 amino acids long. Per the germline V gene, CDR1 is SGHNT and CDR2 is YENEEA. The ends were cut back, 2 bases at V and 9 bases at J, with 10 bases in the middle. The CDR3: CASSLFGLQAFF. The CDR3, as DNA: TGTGCCAGCAGCTTATTCGGCCTACAAGCTTTCTTT. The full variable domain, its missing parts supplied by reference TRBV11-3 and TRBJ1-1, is EAGVVQSPRYKIIEKKQPVAFWCNPISGHNTLYWYLQNLGQGPELLIRYENEEAVDDSQLPKDRFSAERLKGVDSTLKIQPAELGDSAVYLCASSLFGLQAFFGQGTRLTVV.

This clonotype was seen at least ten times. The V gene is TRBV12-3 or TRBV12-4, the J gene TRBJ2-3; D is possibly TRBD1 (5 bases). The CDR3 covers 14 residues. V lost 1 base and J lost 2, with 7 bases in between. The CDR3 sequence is CASSLGQNTDTQYF. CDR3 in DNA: TGTGCCAGCAGTTTAGGACAGAACACAGATACGCAGTATTTT.

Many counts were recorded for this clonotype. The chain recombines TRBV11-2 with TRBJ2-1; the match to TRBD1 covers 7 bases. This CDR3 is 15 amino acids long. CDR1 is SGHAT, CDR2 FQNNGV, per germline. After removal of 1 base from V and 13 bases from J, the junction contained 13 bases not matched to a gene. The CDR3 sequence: CASSLGLGAGTDQFF. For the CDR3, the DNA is TGTGCCAGCAGCTTAGGGTTAGGGGCCGGGACAGATCAGTTCTTC.

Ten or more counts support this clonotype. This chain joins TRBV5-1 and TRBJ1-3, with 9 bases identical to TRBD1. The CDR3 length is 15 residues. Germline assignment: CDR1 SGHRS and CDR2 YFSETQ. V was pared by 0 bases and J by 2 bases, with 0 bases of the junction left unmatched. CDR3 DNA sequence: TGCGCCAGCAGCTTGGGGACAGGGGCTGGAAACACCATATATTTT. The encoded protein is CASSLGTGAGNTIYF. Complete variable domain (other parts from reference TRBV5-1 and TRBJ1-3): KAGVTQTPRYLIKTRGQQVTLSCSPISGHRSVSWYQQTPGQGLQFLFEYFSETQRNKGNFPGRFSGRQFSNSRSEMNVSTLELGDSALYLCASSLGTGAGNTIYFGEGSWLTVV.

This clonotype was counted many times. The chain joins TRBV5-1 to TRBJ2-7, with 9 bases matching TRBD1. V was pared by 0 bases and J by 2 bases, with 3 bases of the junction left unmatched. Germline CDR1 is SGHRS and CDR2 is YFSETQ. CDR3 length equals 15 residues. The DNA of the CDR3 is TGCGCCAGCAGCTTGGCCGGGACAGGGACCTACGAGCAGTACTTC. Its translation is CASSLAGTGTYEQYF.

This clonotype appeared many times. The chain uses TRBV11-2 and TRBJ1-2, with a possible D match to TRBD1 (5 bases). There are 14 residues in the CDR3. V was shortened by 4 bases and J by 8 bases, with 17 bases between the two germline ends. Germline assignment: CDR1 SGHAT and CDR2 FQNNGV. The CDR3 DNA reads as TGTGCCAGCAGCTCGAAAGCCTACGGGGACGGCTACACCTTC. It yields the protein CASSSKAYGDGYTF. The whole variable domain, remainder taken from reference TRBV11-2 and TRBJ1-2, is EAGVAQSPRYKIIEKRQSVAFWCNPISGHATLYWYQQILGQGPKLLIQFQNNGVVDDSQLPKDRFSAERLKGVDSTLKIQPAKLEDSAVYLCASSSKAYGDGYTFGSGTRLTVV.

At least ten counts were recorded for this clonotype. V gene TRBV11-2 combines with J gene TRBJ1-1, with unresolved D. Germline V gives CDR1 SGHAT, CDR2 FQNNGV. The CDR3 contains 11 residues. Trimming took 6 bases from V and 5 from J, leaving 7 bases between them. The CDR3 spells CASRLGTEAFF. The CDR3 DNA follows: TGTGCCAGCAGGCTAGGAACTGAAGCTTTCTTT.

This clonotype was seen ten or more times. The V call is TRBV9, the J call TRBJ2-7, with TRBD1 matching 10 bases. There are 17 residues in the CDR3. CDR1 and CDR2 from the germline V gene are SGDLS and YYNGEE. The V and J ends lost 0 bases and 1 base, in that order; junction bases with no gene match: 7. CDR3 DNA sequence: TGTGCCAGCAGCGTAGGGGACAGGGGTGGTGGGTCCTACGAGCAGTACTTC. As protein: CASSVGDRGGGSYEQYF.

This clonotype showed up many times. The CDR3 DNA reads TGTGCCACCAGCCTGGGCCGGGACAATGAAAACATTCAGTACTTC. Protein: CATSLGRDNENIQYF. The chain has TRBV15 and TRBJ2-4, with D possibly TRBD1 on 6 matching bases. Germline V gene lookup returns CDR1 LNHNV and CDR2 YYDKDF (reference sequence). V was trimmed by 5 bases and J by 5 bases, leaving 16 bases between them. The CDR3 is 15 residues long. Full variable domain (missing parts from reference TRBV15 and TRBJ2-4): DAMVIQNPRYQVTQFGKPVTLSCSQTLNHNVMYWYQQKSSQAPKLLFHYYDKDFNNEADTPDNFQSRRPNTSFCFLDIRSPGLGDTAMYLCATSLGRDNENIQYFGAGTRLSVL.

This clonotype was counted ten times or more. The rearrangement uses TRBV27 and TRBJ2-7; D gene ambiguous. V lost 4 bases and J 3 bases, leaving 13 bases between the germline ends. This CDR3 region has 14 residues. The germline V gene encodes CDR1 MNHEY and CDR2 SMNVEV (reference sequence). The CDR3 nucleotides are TGTGCCAGCAGTTACCGGATGGTAGACTACGAGCAGTACTTC. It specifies CASSYRMVDYEQYF.

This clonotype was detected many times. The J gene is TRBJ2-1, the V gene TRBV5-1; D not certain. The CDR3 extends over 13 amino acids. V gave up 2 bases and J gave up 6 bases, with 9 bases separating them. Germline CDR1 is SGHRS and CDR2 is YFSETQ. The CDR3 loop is CASSFTTGNEQFF. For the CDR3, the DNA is TGCGCCAGCAGCTTCACCACGGGCAATGAGCAGTTCTTC.

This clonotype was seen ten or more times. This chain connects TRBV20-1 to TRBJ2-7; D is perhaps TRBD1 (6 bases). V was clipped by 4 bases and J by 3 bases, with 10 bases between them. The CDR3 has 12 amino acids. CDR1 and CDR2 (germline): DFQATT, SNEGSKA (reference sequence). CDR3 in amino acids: CSAKTGYYEQYF. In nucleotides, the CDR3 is TGCAGTGCTAAGACAGGTTACTACGAGCAGTACTTC.

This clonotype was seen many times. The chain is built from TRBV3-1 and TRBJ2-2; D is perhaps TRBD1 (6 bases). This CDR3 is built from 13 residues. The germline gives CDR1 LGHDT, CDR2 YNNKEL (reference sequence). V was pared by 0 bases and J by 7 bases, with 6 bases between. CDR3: CASSQEGGGELFF. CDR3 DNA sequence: TGTGCCAGCAGCCAAGAAGGGGGCGGGGAGCTGTTTTTT.

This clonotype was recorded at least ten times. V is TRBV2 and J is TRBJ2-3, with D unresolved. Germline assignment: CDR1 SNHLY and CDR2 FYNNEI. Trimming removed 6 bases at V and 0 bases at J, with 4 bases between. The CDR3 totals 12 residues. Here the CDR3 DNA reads TGTGCCAGCAGAACTAGCACAGATACGCAGTATTTT. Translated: CASRTSTDTQYF.

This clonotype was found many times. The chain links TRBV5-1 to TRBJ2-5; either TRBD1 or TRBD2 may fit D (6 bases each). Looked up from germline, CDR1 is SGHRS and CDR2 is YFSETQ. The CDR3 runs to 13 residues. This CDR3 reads CVLYRGPQETQYF. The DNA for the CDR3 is TGCGTCCTCTATCGGGGGCCGCAAGAGACCCAGTACTTC.

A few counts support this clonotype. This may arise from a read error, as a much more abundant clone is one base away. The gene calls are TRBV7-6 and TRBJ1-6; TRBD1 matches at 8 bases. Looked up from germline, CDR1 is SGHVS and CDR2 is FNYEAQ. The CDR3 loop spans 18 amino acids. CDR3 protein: CASSLVAGDRLIPSPLNF. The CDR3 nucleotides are TGTGCCAGCAGCTTAGTAGCGGGGGACAGGTTAATCCCTTCACCCCTCAACTTT.

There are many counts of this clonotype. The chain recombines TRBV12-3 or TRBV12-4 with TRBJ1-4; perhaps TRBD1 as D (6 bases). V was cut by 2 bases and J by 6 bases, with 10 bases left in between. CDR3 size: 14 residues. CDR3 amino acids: CASSLTGLYEKLFF. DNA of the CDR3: TGTGCCAGCAGTTTAACAGGGTTGTATGAAAAACTGTTTTTT.

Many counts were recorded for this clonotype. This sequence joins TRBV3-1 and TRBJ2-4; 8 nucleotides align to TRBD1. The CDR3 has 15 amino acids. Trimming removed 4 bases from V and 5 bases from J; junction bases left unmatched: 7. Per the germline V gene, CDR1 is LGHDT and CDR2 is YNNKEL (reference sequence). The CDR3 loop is CASSPKDRAENIQYF. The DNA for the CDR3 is TGTGCCAGCAGCCCGAAGGACAGGGCGGAAAACATTCAGTACTTC. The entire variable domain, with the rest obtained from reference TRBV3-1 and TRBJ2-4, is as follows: DTAVSQTPKYLVTQMGNDKSIKCEQNLGHDTMYWYKQDSKKFLKIMFSYNNKELIINETVPNRFSPKSPDKAHLNLHINSLELGDSAVYFCASSPKDRAENIQYFGAGTRLSVL.

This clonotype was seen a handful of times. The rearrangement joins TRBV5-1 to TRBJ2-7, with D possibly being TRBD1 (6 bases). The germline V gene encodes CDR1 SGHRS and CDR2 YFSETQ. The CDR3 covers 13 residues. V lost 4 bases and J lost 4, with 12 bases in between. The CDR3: CASSPLDRYEQYF. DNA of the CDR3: TGCGCCAGCAGCCCCCTGGACAGATACGAGCAGTACTTC.

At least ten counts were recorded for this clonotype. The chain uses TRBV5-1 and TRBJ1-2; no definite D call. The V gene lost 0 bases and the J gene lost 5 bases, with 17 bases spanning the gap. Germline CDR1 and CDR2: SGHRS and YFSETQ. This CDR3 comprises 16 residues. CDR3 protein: CASSLATPADRYGYTF. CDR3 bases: TGCGCCAGCAGCTTGGCGACACCCGCGGATCGGTATGGCTACACCTTC.

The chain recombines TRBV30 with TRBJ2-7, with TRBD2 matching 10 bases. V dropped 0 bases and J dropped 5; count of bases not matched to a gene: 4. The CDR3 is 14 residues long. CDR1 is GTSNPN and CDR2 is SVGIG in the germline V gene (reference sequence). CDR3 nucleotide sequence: TGTGCCTGGAGTGTAGCGGGGGGGCCCCACGAGCAGTACTTC. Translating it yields CAWSVAGGPHEQYF.

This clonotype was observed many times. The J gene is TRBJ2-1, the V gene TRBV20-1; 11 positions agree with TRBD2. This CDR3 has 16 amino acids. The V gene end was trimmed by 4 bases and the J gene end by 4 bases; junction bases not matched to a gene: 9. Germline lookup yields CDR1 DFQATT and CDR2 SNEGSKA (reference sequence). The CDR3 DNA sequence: TGCAGTGCTATAAACTTAGCGGGGGGGCGGTACAATGAGCAGTTCTTC. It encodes CSAINLAGGRYNEQFF.

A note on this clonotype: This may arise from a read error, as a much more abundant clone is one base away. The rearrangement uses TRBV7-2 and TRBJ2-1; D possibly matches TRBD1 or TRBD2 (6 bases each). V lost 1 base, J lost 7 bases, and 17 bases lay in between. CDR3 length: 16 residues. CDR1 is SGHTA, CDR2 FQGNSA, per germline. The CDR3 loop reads CASSLDWGRGVNEQFF. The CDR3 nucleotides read TGTGCCAGCAGCTTAGATTGGGGGCGGGGTGTGAATGAGCAGTTCTTC.

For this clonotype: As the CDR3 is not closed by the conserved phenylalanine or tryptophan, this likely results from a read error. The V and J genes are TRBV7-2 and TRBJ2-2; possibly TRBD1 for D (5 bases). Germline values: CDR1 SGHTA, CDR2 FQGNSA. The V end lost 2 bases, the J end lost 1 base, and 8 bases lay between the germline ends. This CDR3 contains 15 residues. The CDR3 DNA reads TGTGCCAGCAGCTTACGAACAGGGAACACCGGGGAGCTGTTTAAT. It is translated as CASSLRTGNTGELFN.